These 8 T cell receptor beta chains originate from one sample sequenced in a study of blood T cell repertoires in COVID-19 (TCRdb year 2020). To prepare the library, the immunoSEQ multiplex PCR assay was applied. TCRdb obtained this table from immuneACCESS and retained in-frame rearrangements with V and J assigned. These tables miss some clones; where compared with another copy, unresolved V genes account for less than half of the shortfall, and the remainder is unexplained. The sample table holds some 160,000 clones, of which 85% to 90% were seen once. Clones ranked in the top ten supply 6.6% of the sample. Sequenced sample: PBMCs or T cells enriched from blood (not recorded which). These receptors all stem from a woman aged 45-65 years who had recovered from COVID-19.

In nucleotides, the CDR3 is TGTGCCAGCAGGCCGGACAGGGTTATCTATGGCTACACCTTC. Amino acid sequence: CASRPDRVIYGYTF. V gene TRBV2 combines with J gene TRBJ1-2, with 8 nucleotides matching TRBD1. The CDR3 loop spans 14 amino acids. Losses at the gene ends were 6 bases for V and 4 bases for J; bases not matched to a gene: 7. The germline gives CDR1 SNHLY, CDR2 FYNNEI.

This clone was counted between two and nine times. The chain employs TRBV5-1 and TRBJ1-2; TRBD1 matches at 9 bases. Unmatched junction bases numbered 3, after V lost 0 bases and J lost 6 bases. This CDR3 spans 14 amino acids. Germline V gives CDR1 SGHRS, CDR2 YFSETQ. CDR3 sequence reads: CASSLVTGGDGYTF. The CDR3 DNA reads TGCGCCAGCAGCTTGGTTACAGGGGGCGATGGCTACACCTTC.

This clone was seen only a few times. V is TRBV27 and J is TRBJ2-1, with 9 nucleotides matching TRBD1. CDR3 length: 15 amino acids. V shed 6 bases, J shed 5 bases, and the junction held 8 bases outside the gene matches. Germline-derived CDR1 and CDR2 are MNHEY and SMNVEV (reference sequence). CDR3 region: CASRKQGAGNNEQFF. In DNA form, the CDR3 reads TGTGCCAGCAGGAAACAGGGGGCCGGTAACAATGAGCAGTTCTTC.

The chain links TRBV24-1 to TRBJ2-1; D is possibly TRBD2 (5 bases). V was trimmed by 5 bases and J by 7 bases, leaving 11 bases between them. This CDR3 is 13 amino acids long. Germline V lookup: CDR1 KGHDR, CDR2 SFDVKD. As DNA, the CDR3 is TGTGCCACCAGTGTCCCCGGGGTGAATGAGCAGTTCTTC. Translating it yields CATSVPGVNEQFF.

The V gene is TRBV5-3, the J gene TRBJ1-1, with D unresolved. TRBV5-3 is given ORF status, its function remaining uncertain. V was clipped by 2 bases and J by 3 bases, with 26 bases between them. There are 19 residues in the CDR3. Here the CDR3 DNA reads TGTGCCAGAAGCTTTGAGTTTTGGTGTCAGGTGCATCTATACACTGAAGCTTTCTTT. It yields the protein CARSFEFWCQVHLYTEAFF.

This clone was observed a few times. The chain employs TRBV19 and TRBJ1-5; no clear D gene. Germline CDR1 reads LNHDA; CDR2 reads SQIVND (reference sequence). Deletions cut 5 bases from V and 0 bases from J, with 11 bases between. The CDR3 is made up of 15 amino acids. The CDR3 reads CASSPQIHSNQPQHF. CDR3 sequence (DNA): TGTGCCAGTAGTCCACAGATCCATAGCAATCAGCCCCAGCATTTT.

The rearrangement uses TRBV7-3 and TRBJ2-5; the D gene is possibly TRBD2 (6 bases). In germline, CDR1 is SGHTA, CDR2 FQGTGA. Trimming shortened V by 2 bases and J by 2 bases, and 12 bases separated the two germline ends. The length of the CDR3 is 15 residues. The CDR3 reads CASSLAGGGQETQYF. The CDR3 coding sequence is TGTGCCAGCAGCTTAGCCGGGGGTGGGCAAGAGACCCAGTACTTC.

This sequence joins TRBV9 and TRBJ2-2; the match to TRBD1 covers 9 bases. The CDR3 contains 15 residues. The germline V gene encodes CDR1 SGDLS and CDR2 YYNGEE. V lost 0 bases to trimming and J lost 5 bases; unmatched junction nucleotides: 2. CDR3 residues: CASSVEGTGTGELFF. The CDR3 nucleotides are TGTGCCAGCAGCGTAGAAGGGACAGGGACCGGGGAGCTGTTTTTT.